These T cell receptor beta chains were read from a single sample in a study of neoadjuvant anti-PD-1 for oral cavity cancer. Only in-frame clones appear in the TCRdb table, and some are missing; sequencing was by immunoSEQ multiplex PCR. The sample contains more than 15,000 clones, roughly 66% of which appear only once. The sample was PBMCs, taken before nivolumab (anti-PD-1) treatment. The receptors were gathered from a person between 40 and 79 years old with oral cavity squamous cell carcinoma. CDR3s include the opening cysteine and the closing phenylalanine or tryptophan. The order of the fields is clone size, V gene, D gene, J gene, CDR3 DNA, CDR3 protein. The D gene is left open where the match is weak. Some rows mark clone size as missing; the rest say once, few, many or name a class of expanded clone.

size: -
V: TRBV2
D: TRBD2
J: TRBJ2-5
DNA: TGTGCCAGCAGTGAAGCGGGACTAGCTCAGGAGACCCAGTACTTC
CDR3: CASSEAGLAQETQYF

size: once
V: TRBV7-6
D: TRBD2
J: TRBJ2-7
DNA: TGTGCCAGCAGCAAACTAGCGGAGGCCTCCTACGAGCAGTACTTC
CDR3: CASSKLAEASYEQYF

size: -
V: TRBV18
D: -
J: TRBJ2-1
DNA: TGTGCCAGCTCACCGTACAATGAGCAGTTCTTC
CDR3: CASSPYNEQFF

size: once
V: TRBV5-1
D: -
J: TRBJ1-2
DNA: TGCGCCAGCAGTCGGTCCAACTATGGCTACACCTTC
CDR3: CASSRSNYGYTF

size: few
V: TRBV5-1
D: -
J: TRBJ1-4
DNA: TGCGCCAGCAGCTACGGCCCGAGTGCAACTAATGAAAAACTGTTTTTT
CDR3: CASSYGPSATNEKLFF

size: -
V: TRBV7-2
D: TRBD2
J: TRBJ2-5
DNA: TGTGCCAGCAGCTACTCGGGAAGCGGGAGCGAAGAGACCCAGTACTTC
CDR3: CASSYSGSGSEETQYF

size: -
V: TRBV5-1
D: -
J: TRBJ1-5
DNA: TGCGCCAGCAGCTTGAAGGGGGGCAATCAGCCCCAGCATTTT
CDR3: CASSLKGGNQPQHF

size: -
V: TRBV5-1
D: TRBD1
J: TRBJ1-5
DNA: TGCGCCAGCAGCGTTGGGACAGGGGGTAATCAGCCCCAGCATTTT
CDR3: CASSVGTGGNQPQHF

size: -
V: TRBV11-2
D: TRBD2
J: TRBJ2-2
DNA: TGTGCCAGCAGCCCCGGGACTAGCGGGAGGGTCGGGGAGCTGTTTTTT
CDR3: CASSPGTSGRVGELFF

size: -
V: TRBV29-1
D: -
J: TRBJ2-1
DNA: TGCAGCGTTGTACCACCGGACAATGAGCAGTTCTTC
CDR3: CSVVPPDNEQFF

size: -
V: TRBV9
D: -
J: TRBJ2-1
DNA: TGTGCCAGCAGCGTGGCCGGGAGTGCCTACAATGAGCAGTTCTTC
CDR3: CASSVAGSAYNEQFF

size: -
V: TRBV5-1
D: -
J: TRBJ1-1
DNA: TGCGCCAGCAGCTTGGTGCGGCAGGGTAGCACTGAAGCTTTCTTT
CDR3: CASSLVRQGSTEAFF

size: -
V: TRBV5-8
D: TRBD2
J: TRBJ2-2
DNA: TGTGCCAGCAGCTCCCCCCGCCCTAGCGGGGACACCGGGGAGCTGTTTTTT
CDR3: CASSSPRPSGDTGELFF

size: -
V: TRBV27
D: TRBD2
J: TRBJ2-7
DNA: TGTGCCAGCAGTTTAAGCCTAGCGGCCAGCTCCTACGAGCAGTACTTC
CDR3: CASSLSLAASSYEQYF

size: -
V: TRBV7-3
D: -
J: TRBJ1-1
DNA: TGTGCCAGCAGCTTACATTCTCAGGGTCGCACTGAAGCTTTCTTT
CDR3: CASSLHSQGRTEAFF

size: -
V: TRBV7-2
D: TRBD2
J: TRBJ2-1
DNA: TGTGCCAGCAGCTTATCAGCGGGAGGTGTCAATGAGCAGTTCTTC
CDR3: CASSLSAGGVNEQFF

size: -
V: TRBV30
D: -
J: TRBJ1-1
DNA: TGTGCCTGGGGCAGAGGGTCCGCCACTGAAGCTTTCTTT
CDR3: CAWGRGSATEAFF

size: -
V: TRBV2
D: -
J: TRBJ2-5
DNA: TGTGCCAGCAGTGAACCTCTCCAGAGGGCGGAGACCCAGTACTTC
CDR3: CASSEPLQRAETQYF

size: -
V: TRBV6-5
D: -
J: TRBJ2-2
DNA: TGTGCCAGCAGTTACTCAGGCCCGTACACCGGGGAGCTGTTTTTT
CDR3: CASSYSGPYTGELFF

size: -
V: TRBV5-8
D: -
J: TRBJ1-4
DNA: TGTGCCAGCAGCTTGTTTGTGGCACCAACTAATGAAAAACTGTTTTTT
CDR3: CASSLFVAPTNEKLFF

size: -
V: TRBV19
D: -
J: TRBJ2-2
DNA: TGTGCCAGTAATAGGGTGTCCAGCCAAGCGAACACCGGGGAGCTGTTTTTT
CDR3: CASNRVSSQANTGELFF

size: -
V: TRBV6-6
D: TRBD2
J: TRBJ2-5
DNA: TGTGCCAGCAGTTACTCGCGGGGGGCCGGTGAGACCCAGTACTTC
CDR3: CASSYSRGAGETQYF

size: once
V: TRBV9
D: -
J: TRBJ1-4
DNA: TGTGCCAGCAGCGGTTCCTCCCCGGACGGGAATGAAAAACTGTTTTTT
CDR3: CASSGSSPDGNEKLFF

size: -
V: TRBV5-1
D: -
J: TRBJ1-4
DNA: TGCGCCAGCTCTAGGGGTTCCGAGGCGGAAAAACTGTTTTTT
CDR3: CASSRGSEAEKLFF

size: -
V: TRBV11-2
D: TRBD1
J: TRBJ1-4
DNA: TGTGCCAGCAGCGTGGGACAGGGGTATGAAAAACTGTTTTTT
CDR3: CASSVGQGYEKLFF

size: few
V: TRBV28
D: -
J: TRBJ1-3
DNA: TGTGCCAGCAGTCGGGCTACCAATCTTGGAAACACCATATATTTT
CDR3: CASSRATNLGNTIYF

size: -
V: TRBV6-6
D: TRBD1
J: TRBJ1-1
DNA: TGTGCCAGCAGTCCACAGGGGTCGCGCACTGAAGCTTTCTTT
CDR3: CASSPQGSRTEAFF

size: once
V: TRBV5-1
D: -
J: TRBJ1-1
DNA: TGCGCCAGTAGATATCAGGGGATGAACACTGAAGCTTTCTTT
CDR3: CASRYQGMNTEAFF